This record covers a single T cell receptor (beta chain). Its antigen remains unidentified. The CDR3 consists of 12 residues. CDR1 and CDR2 from the germline V gene are MDHEN and SYDVKM. V lost 6 bases and J lost 3, with 8 bases in between. This sample was included in a study of cytotoxic CD8 clonotypes in ibrutinib-treated CLL. Study information: Responses: around 24 partial, 2 complete; after median around 64 months, around 14 stayed remitted, 12 progressed.

A 1 in 200,000 to 1 in 1 million T cell depth was the sequencing target. Profiled with immunoSEQ multiplex PCR; TCRdb holds only in-frame clones, not every one. The table has 250,000 to 350,000 clones, 60% to 80% seen once. Study-level points and caveats: Rising at ibrutinib response, clonality subsequently fell back toward baseline at progression.

This TCR derives from a human donor with chronic lymphocytic leukemia. Material: PBMCs, obtained at disease progression, from a patient treated with ibrutinib. This chain joins TRBV28 and TRBJ1-2, with D maybe TRBD1 (5 bases). The CDR3 loop reads CASSRGHYGYTF. CDR3 bases: TGTGCCAGCAGCCGGGGCCACTATGGCTACACCTTC.